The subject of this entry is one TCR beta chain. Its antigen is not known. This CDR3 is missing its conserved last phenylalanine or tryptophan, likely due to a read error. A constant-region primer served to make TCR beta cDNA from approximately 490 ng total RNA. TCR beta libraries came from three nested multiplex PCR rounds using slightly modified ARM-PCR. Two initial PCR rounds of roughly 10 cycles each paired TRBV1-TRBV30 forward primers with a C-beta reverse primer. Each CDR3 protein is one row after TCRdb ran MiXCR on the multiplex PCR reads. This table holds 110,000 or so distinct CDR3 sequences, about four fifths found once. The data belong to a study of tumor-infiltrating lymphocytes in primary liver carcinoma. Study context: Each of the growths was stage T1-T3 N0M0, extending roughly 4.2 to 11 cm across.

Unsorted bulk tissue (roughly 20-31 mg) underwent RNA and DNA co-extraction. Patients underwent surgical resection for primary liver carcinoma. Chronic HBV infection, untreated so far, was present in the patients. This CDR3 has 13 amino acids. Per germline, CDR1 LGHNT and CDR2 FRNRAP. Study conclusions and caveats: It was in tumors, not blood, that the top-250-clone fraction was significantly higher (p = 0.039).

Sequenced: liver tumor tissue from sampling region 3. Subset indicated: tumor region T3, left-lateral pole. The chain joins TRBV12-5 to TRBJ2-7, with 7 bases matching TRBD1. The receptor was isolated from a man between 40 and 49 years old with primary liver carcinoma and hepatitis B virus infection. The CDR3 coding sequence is TGTGCCAGTGAGGGGGCCGGTTCCTATGAGCAGTACTCC. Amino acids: CASEGAGSYEQYS.